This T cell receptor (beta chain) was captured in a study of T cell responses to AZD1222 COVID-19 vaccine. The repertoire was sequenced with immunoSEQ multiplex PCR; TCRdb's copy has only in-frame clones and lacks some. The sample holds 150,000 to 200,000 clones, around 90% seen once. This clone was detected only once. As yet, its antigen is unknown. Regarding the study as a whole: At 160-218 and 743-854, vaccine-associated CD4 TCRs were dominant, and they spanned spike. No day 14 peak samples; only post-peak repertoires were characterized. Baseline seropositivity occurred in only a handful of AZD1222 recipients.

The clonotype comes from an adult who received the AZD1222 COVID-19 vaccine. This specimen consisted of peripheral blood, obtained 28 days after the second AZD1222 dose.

CDR3 sequence: CASSPASYEQYF. In DNA form, the CDR3 reads TGTGCCAGCAGCCCAGCCTCCTACGAGCAGTACTTC. The chain carries TRBV13 and TRBJ2-7; D is uncertain. Trimming shortened V by 5 bases and J by 0 bases, and 5 bases separated the two germline ends. The CDR3 runs to 12 residues. Germline CDR1 and CDR2: PRHDT and FYEKMQ (reference sequence).